This T cell receptor beta chain came from a study of cytomegalovirus exposure and HLA in healthy donors. 60 Vbeta and 13 Jbeta primers were used in PCR. The table came from immunoSEQ multiplex PCR; TCRdb's copy has only in-frame clones and leaves some out. The sample carries roughly 190,000 clones, around nine tenths recorded once. CDR1 SGHTA and CDR2 FQGNSA come from the germline V gene. The CDR3 runs 14 residues. V lost 1 base and J lost 5; bases outside the gene matches: 2. The chain couples TRBV7-2 to TRBJ1-1; TRBD1 matches 9 bases. Material: PBMCs. The TCR sequence derives from a woman aged 18-30 years in good health and CMV-seronegative. CDR3 in DNA: TGTGCCAGCAGCTTAGACAGGGGGCTTACTGAAGCTTTCTTT. As protein: CASSLDRGLTEAFF. Complete variable domain (other parts from reference TRBV7-2 and TRBJ1-1): GAGVSQSPSNKVTEKGKDVELRCDPISGHTALYWYRQSLGQGLEFLIYFQGNSAPDKSGLPSDRFSAERTGGSVSTLTIQRTQQEDSAVYLCASSLDRGLTEAFFGQGTRLTVV.